Following are 24 T cell receptor beta chains from one sample sequenced in a study of shared clonotypes between healthy human individuals. Sequencing used immunoSEQ multiplex PCR; TCRdb keeps in-frame clones, though not all of them. Among approximately 2,200,000 clones listed, about 93% were seen once. CD8 cells classed as naive were CD45RO-negative and positively selected for CCR7, excluding terminally differentiated effector memory CD45RA+ cells. Material: naive CD8+ T cells from PBMCs. These receptors were obtained from a man aged 18 to 35 in good health. Some clones in this sample may be carry-over from other donors' samples.

The chain uses TRBV5-1 and TRBJ2-7; TRBD1 matches at 8 bases. The junction had 9 bases not matched to a gene; V was cut back by 6 bases and J by 7 bases. The CDR3 covers 13 residues. The germline V gene encodes CDR1 SGHRS and CDR2 YFSETQ. Here the CDR3 reads CASNPTGVGEQYF. CDR3 nucleotides: TGCGCCAGCAACCCGACAGGGGTGGGAGAGCAGTACTTC. Variable domain in full (rest from reference TRBV5-1 and TRBJ2-7): KAGVTQTPRYLIKTRGQQVTLSCSPISGHRSVSWYQQTPGQGLQFLFEYFSETQRNKGNFPGRFSGRQFSNSRSEMNVSTLELGDSALYLCASNPTGVGEQYFGPGTRLTVT.

V and J are TRBV5-5 and TRBJ2-5; a weak D match, TRBD1 (5 bases). The CDR3 covers 13 residues. From germline, CDR1 is SGHKS and CDR2 YYEKEE (reference sequence). V lost 2 bases and J 5 bases, leaving 10 bases between the germline ends. Here the CDR3 reads CASSLQVWETQYF. The CDR3 nucleotides read TGTGCCAGCAGCTTACAGGTCTGGGAGACCCAGTACTTC.

The chain carries TRBV9 and TRBJ2-3; D is perhaps TRBD2 (5 bases). V lost 3 bases, J lost 0 bases, and 17 bases lay in between. The CDR3 has 17 residues. The germline V gene has CDR1 SGDLS and CDR2 YYNGEE. CDR3 protein: CASSGKEGGPSTDTQYF. For the CDR3, the DNA is TGTGCCAGCAGCGGGAAGGAAGGCGGGCCGAGCACAGATACGCAGTATTTT.

This chain connects TRBV19 to TRBJ2-1, with 8 bases identical to TRBD2. This CDR3 comprises 14 residues. V was pared by 6 bases and J by 2 bases, with 3 bases of the junction left unmatched. In germline, CDR1 is LNHDA, CDR2 SQIVND (reference sequence). CDR3 coding DNA: TGTGCCAGTAGCAGCGGGAGAACCTACAATGAGCAGTTCTTC. As protein: CASSSGRTYNEQFF.

This sequence joins TRBV7-8 and TRBJ2-3; 8 bases are a match to TRBD2. The CDR3 has 16 residues. Germline-derived CDR1 and CDR2 are SGHVS and FQNEAQ. V was pared by 5 bases and J by 2 bases, with 9 bases of the junction left unmatched. The CDR3 region has the DNA TGTGCCAGCAGCCCCGTTTCTAGCGGGTACACAGATACGCAGTATTTT. Protein sequence: CASSPVSSGYTDTQYF. The whole variable domain, filled in from reference TRBV7-8 and TRBJ2-3, reads GAGVSQSPRYKVAKRGQDVALRCDPISGHVSLFWYQQALGQGPEFLTYFQNEAQLDKSGLPSDRFFAERPEGSVSTLKIQRTQQEDSAVYLCASSPVSSGYTDTQYFGPGTRLTVL.

J is TRBJ1-4 and V is TRBV10-2, with a possible D match to TRBD1 (6 bases). Trimming took off 6 bases at V and 8 bases at J, with 16 bases between the two ends. The CDR3 has 14 amino acids. Germline-derived CDR1 and CDR2 are WSHSY and SAAADI. CDR3 region: CASSNRAEREKLFF. The CDR3 nucleotides read TGCGCCAGCAGCAACAGGGCTGAGAGGGAAAAACTGTTTTTT.

The chain uses TRBV27 and TRBJ1-1, with a possible D match to TRBD1 (6 bases). The V gene's germline CDR1 is MNHEY and CDR2 SMNVEV (reference sequence). Trimming stripped 0 bases from V and 4 bases from J, with 12 bases between. The CDR3 contains 15 residues. CDR3 in amino acids: CASSLSLGASTEAFF. The CDR3 DNA is TGTGCCAGCAGTTTATCCCTGGGGGCGAGCACTGAAGCTTTCTTT.

This clone was detected once. The V call is TRBV27, the J call TRBJ2-7, with D perhaps matching TRBD1 (6 bases). V shed 6 bases and J shed 0 bases, with 15 bases lying between them. CDR3 length: 15 residues. From germline, CDR1 is MNHEY and CDR2 SMNVEV (reference sequence). CDR3 nucleotides: TGTGCCAGCAGAATAGGGGGTTGGAGCTCCTACGAGCAGTACTTC. Its protein product is CASRIGGWSSYEQYF.

The rearrangement links TRBV4-1 to TRBJ1-5, with TRBD1 matching over 7 bases. V gave up 4 bases and J gave up 7 bases; unmatched junction bases: 13. The CDR3 consists of 16 residues. CDR1 and CDR2 (germline): MGHRA, YSYEKL. The CDR3 DNA reads TGCGCCAGCAGCCTAGTCGTCCGGCAGGGGGGACAGCCCCAGCATTTT. This encodes CASSLVVRQGGQPQHF.

The chain combines TRBV27 with TRBJ2-6, with TRBD1 as a possible D gene (5 bases). The germline V gene encodes CDR1 MNHEY and CDR2 SMNVEV (reference sequence). This CDR3 region has 16 residues. V gave up 5 bases and J gave up 3 bases, with 14 bases separating them. The CDR3 DNA reads TGTGCCAGCAGTCTGGCAGGGTTCCGTGGGGCCAACGTCCTGACTTTC. Amino acid sequence: CASSLAGFRGANVLTF. Drawing the rest from reference TRBV27 and TRBJ2-6, the complete variable domain is EAQVTQNPRYLITVTGKKLTVTCSQNMNHEYMSWYRQDPGLGLRQIYYSMNVEVTDKGDVPEGYKVSRKEKRNFPLILESPSPNQTSLYFCASSLAGFRGANVLTFGAGSRLTVL.

The chain links TRBV29-1 to TRBJ2-1, with D possibly TRBD2 on 5 matching bases. Looked up from germline, CDR1 is SQVTM and CDR2 is ANQGSEA. This CDR3 is 15 amino acids long. Trimming pared 4 bases from V and 3 bases from J, leaving 16 bases between. CDR3 loop: CSVVLRPGIYNEQFF. The CDR3 DNA follows: TGCAGCGTTGTCTTACGTCCGGGGATCTACAATGAGCAGTTCTTC.

CDR3 sequence: CASSYSSKDGYTF. DNA of the CDR3: TGTGCCAGCAGTTACTCGAGTAAGGATGGCTACACCTTC. The V and J genes are TRBV6-5 and TRBJ1-2, with D uncertain. Trimming left V 0 bases short and J 6 bases short, with 8 bases between. The CDR3 is made up of 13 amino acids. In germline, CDR1 is MNHEY, CDR2 SVGAGI.

This sequence joins TRBV4-1 and TRBJ2-7, with TRBD2 matching over 8 bases. The V and J ends lost 3 bases and 2 bases, in that order; junction bases with no gene match: 6. CDR3 length equals 15 residues. CDR1 and CDR2 (germline): MGHRA, YSYEKL. The CDR3 sequence: CASSHSLAVTYEQYF. CDR3 in DNA: TGCGCCAGCAGCCATTCACTAGCGGTTACCTACGAGCAGTACTTC.

The chain uses TRBV9 and TRBJ2-7; TRBD2 matches 9 bases. Germline assignment: CDR1 SGDLS and CDR2 YYNGEE. J lost 3 bases, V lost 1 base, and 5 bases had no gene match. The CDR3 has 15 amino acids. CDR3 in amino acids: CASSVSGGNGYEQYF. DNA for the CDR3: TGTGCCAGCAGCGTAAGCGGGGGGAACGGCTACGAGCAGTACTTC. The variable domain in full, completed from reference TRBV9 and TRBJ2-7, reads DSGVTQTPKHLITATGQRVTLRCSPRSGDLSVYWYQQSLDQGLQFLIQYYNGEERAKGNILERFSAQQFPDLHSELNLSSLELGDSALYFCASSVSGGNGYEQYFGPGTRLTVT.

The chain joins TRBV6-1 to TRBJ2-3; D is perhaps TRBD2 (7 bases). Trimming took 0 bases from V and 4 from J, leaving 14 bases between them. CDR3 length: 16 residues. The germline CDR1 and CDR2 sequences are MNHNS and SASEGT. The CDR3 coding sequence is TGTGCCAGCAGTGAAGCGGGGGCGGGAGAGGCAGATACGCAGTATTTT. Translating gives CASSEAGAGEADTQYF.

The chain carries TRBV4-1 and TRBJ2-7, with D perhaps assigned TRBD1 or TRBD2 (5 bases each). The CDR3 length is 17 residues. From germline, CDR1 is MGHRA and CDR2 YSYEKL. With 0 bases removed from V and 0 bases from J, the gap between germline ends came to 15 bases. DNA of the CDR3: TGCGCCAGCAGCCAAGAAGCTCCCCCAGGGACCTCCTACGAGCAGTACTTC. The encoded protein is CASSQEAPPGTSYEQYF.

V gene TRBV7-2 combines with J gene TRBJ1-5; 10 bases agree with TRBD1. The CDR3 is 18 amino acids. Germline CDR1 SGHTA, CDR2 FQGNSA. V was clipped by 5 bases and J by 4 bases; unmatched bases: 14. The DNA of the CDR3 is TGTGCCAGCAGCCAAACGACAGGGGGCTCCCTAATTAATCAGCCCCAGCATTTT. Its translation is CASSQTTGGSLINQPQHF.

The V call is TRBV10-2, the J call TRBJ1-1, with D possibly being TRBD1 (6 bases). Trimming took off 6 bases at V and 6 bases at J, with 17 bases between the two ends. Per the germline V gene, CDR1 is WSHSY and CDR2 is SAAADI. The CDR3 is 14 residues long. The CDR3 nucleotides are TGCGCCAGCAGATTAGGGGGAGGTGGCCCTGAAGCTTTCTTT. Protein: CASRLGGGGPEAFF.

The genes are TRBV27 and TRBJ2-5; D uncertain. This CDR3 comprises 14 residues. From germline, CDR1 is MNHEY and CDR2 SMNVEV (reference sequence). V gave up 1 base and J gave up 3 bases, with 9 bases separating them. As DNA, the CDR3 is TGTGCCAGCAGTTTATTTGGCAGAGAAGAGACCCAGTACTTC. Its protein is CASSLFGREETQYF.

The chain recombines TRBV12-5 with TRBJ2-2; D might be TRBD2 (6 bases). Trimming removed 4 bases at V and 6 bases at J, with 12 bases between. Per the germline V gene, CDR1 is LGHNT and CDR2 is FRNRAP. The CDR3 length is 14 residues. CDR3 bases: TGTGCTAGTGGTTCAGGCGGGGCACCCGGGGAGCTGTTTTTT. Protein sequence: CASGSGGAPGELFF.

Notes on this clone: This sample also contains other DNA sequences that code for the same CDR3. This chain connects TRBV7-9 to TRBJ2-1; unclear D gene. V lost 5 bases, J lost 6 bases, and 8 bases lay in between. Germline CDR1 is SEHNR and CDR2 is FQNEAQ (reference sequence). The CDR3 totals 12 residues. CDR3 residues: CASSLSRNEQFF. CDR3 nucleotides: TGTGCCAGCAGCCTCTCCCGCAATGAGCAGTTCTTC.

The chain links TRBV9 to TRBJ2-2; perhaps D is TRBD1 or TRBD2 (6 bases each). CDR1 and CDR2 (germline): SGDLS, YYNGEE. V lost 3 bases to trimming and J lost 0 bases, with 18 bases between them. The CDR3 is made up of 18 amino acids. CDR3 nucleotide sequence: TGTGCCAGCAGCGATAATAGAGGGGGGTTAACGAACACCGGGGAGCTGTTTTTT. Residues: CASSDNRGGLTNTGELFF.

V and J are TRBV7-9 and TRBJ1-3; D call uncertain. Germline CDR1 SEHNR, CDR2 FQNEAQ (reference sequence). CDR3 length equals 14 residues. Deletions cut 2 bases from V and 2 bases from J, with 7 bases between. In DNA, the CDR3 is TGTGCCAGCAGCTTATTGACAACTGGAAACACCATATATTTT. As protein: CASSLLTTGNTIYF. Together with reference TRBV7-9 and TRBJ1-3, the CDR3 gives the full variable domain: DTGVSQNPRHKITKRGQNVTFRCDPISEHNRLYWYRQTLGQGPEFLTYFQNEAQLEKSRLLSDRFSAERPKGSFSTLEIQRTEQGDSAMYLCASSLLTTGNTIYFGEGSWLTVV.

This clone was counted once. This chain joins TRBV28 and TRBJ1-5, with a tentative D call TRBD1 (6 bases). This CDR3 region has 13 residues. V was pared by 5 bases and J by 10 bases, with 15 bases between. Germline V gene lookup returns CDR1 MDHEN and CDR2 SYDVKM. The DNA of the CDR3 is TGTGCCAGCAGTCAGGGGAGGTTGAATCCCCAGCATTTT. Translated: CASSQGRLNPQHF.